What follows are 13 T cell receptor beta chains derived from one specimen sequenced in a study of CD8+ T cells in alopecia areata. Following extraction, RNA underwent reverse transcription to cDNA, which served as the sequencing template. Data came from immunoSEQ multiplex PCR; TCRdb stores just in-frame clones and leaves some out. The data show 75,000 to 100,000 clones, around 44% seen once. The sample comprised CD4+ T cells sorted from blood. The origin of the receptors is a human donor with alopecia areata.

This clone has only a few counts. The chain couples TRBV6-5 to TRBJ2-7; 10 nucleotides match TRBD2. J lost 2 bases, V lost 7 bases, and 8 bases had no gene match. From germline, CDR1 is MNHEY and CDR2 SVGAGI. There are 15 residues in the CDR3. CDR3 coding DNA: TGTGCCAGCATGCGAGTTAGCGGGGGGCCCTACGAGCAGTACTTC. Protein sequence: CASMRVSGGPYEQYF.

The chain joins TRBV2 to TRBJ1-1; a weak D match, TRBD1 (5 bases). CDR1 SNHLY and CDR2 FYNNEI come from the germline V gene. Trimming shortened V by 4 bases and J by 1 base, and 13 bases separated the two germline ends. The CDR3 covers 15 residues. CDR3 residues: CASSGAHGGNTEAFF. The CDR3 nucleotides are TGTGCCAGCAGTGGGGCCCACGGGGGGAACACTGAAGCTTTCTTT.

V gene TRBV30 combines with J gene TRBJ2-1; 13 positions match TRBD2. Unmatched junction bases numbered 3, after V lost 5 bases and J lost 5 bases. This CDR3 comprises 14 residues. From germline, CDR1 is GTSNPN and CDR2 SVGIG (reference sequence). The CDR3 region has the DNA TGTGCCTGGGGGGGACTAGCGGGAAACAATGAGCAGTTCTTC. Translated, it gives CAWGGLAGNNEQFF.

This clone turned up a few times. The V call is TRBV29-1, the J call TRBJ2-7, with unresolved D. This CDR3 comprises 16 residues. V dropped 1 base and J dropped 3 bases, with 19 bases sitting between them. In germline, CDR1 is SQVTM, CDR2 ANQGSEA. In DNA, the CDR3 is TGCAGCGTTGAAGTAGAGGTCCGGGTGTGGGGCTACGAGCAGTACTTC. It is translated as CSVEVEVRVWGYEQYF.

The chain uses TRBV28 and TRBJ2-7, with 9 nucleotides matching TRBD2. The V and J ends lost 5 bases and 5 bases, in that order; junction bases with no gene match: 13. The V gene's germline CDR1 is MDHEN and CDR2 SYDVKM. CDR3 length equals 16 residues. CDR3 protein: CASSPASGAGGHEQYF. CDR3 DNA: TGTGCCAGCAGTCCCGCCTCGGGAGCGGGAGGTCACGAGCAGTACTTC.

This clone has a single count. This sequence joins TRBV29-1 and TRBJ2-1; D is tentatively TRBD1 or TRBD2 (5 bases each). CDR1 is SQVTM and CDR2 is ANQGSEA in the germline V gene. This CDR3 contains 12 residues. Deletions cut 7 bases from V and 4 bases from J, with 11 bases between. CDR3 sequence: CSAGTPYNEQFF. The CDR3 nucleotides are TGCAGCGCCGGGACCCCTTACAATGAGCAGTTCTTC.

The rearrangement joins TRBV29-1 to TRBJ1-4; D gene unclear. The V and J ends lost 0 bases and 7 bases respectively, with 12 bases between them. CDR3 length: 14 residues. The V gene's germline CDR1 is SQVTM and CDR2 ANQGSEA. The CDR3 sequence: CSVEEGTLGEKLFF. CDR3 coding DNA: TGCAGCGTTGAAGAGGGAACGCTGGGTGAAAAACTGTTTTTT. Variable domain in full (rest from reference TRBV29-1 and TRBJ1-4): SAVISQKPSRDICQRGTSLTIQCQVDSQVTMMFWYRQQPGQSLTLIATANQGSEATYESGFVIDKFPISRPNLTFSTLTVSNMSPEDSSIYLCSVEEGTLGEKLFFGSGTQLSVL.

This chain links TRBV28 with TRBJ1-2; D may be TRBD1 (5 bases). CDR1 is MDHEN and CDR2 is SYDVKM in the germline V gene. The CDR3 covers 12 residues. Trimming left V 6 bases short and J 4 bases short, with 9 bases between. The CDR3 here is CASSPGTYGYTF. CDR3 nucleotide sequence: TGTGCCAGCAGCCCCGGGACCTATGGCTACACCTTC.

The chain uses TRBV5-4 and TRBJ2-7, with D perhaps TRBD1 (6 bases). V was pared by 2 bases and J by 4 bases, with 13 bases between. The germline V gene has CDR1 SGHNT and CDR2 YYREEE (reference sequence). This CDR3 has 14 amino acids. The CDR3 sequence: CASSFSGTQYEQYF. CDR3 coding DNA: TGTGCCAGCAGCTTTTCCGGGACACAGTACGAGCAGTACTTC.

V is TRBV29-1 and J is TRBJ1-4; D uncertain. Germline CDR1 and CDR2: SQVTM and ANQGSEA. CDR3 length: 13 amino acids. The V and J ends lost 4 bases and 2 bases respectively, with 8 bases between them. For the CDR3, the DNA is TGCAGCGTTGTTGCGGGTACTAATGAAAAACTGTTTTTT. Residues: CSVVAGTNEKLFF.

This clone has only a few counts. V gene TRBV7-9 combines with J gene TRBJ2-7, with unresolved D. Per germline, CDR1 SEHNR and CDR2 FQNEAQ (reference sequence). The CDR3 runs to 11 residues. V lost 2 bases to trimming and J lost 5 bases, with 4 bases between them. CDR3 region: CASSLTHEQYF. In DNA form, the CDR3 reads TGTGCCAGCAGCTTAACGCACGAGCAGTACTTC. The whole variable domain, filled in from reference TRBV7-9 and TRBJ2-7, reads DTGVSQNPRHKITKRGQNVTFRCDPISEHNRLYWYRQTLGQGPEFLTYFQNEAQLEKSRLLSDRFSAERPKGSFSTLEIQRTEQGDSAMYLCASSLTHEQYFGPGTRLTVT.

CDR3 residues: CASSPGGLINQPQHF. In DNA form, the CDR3 reads TGTGCCAGCAGCCCGGGGGGCCTGATCAATCAGCCCCAGCATTTT. The V and J genes are TRBV9 and TRBJ1-5; D possibly corresponds to TRBD1 (6 bases). Trimming took 4 bases from V and 3 from J, leaving 14 bases between them. CDR1 is SGDLS and CDR2 is YYNGEE in the germline V gene. The length of the CDR3 is 15 residues.

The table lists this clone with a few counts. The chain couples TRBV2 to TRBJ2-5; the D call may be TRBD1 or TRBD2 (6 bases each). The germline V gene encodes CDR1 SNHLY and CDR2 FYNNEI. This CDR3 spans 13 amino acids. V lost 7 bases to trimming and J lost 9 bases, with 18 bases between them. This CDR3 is CASKAGHLLAQYF. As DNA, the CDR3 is TGTGCCAGCAAGGCGGGACACCTTCTGGCCCAGTACTTC. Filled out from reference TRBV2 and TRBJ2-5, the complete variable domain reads EPEVTQTPSHQVTQMGQEVILRCVPISNHLYFYWYRQILGQKVEFLVSFYNNEISEKSEIFDDQFSVERPDGSNFTLKIRSTKLEDSAMYFCASKAGHLLAQYFGPGTRLLVL.